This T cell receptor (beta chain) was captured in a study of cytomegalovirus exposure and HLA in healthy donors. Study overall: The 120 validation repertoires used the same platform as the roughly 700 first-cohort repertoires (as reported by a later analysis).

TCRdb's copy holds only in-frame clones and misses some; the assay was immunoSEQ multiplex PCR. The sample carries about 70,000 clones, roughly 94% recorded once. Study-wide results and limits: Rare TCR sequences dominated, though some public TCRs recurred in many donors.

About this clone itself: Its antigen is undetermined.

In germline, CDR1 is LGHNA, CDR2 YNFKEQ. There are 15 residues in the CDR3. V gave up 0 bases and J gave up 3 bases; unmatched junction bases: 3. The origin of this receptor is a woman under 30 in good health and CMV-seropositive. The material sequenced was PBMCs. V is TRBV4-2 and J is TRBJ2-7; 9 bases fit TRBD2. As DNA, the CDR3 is TGTGCCAGCAGCCAAGAAAGCGGGGGGTACTACGAGCAGTACTTC. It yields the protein CASSQESGGYYEQYF.